A single sample is the source of the 26 T cell receptor beta chains below, sequenced in a study of regulatory T cells in long-lasting Graves disease. The time point: newly diagnosed GD, antithyroid drugs for less than 3 months. RNA extracted from PBMCs served as the sequencing template. Libraries of TCR beta came from iRepertoire HTBI primers plus Arm-PCR of CDR3 regions. Each CDR3 protein is one row after TCRdb ran MiXCR on the multiplex PCR reads. The sample consists of around 450,000 distinct CDR3 sequences, over 12% of them appearing once. These records were also assigned to another study, of T cells in Graves' hyperthyroidism and ophthalmopathy.

This material consisted of peripheral blood mononuclear cells (PBMCs), taken at new diagnosis, from a patient treated with antithyroid drugs. The receptor set was obtained from a woman in her 40s with Graves disease.

This clonotype was seen many times. This chain links TRBV12-3 or TRBV12-4 with TRBJ2-5; TRBD1 agrees at 11 bases. This CDR3 has 16 amino acids. With V trimmed by 1 base and J by 4 bases, 5 bases remained unmatched. DNA for the CDR3: TGTGCCAGCAGTTTAGGGACAGGGGGCGCCGGAGAGACCCAGTACTTC. Protein product: CASSLGTGGAGETQYF.

In this sample, this clonotype turned up many times. The V gene is TRBV5-1, the J gene TRBJ2-2; 9 positions agree with TRBD1. The V and J ends lost 2 bases and 3 bases, in that order; junction bases with no gene match: 11. There are 18 residues in the CDR3. The germline gives CDR1 SGHRS, CDR2 YFSETQ. The CDR3 reads CASSFPEGGQGYTGELFF. DNA for the CDR3: TGCGCCAGCAGCTTTCCAGAGGGGGGACAGGGCTACACCGGGGAGCTGTTTTTT.

This clonotype was detected many times. The rearrangement links TRBV6-1 to TRBJ1-2; possibly TRBD1 for D (6 bases). The CDR3 has 15 amino acids. V was shortened by 6 bases and J by 8 bases, with 22 bases between the two germline ends. From germline, CDR1 is MNHNS and CDR2 SASEGT. The CDR3 sequence: CASSDRITPHEGYTF. CDR3 DNA: TGTGCCAGCAGCGACAGGATAACACCGCACGAGGGCTACACCTTC.

The genes are TRBV6-2 or TRBV6-3 and TRBJ2-7, with TRBD1 matching over 7 bases. This CDR3 region has 14 residues. Germline CDR1 and CDR2: MNHEY and SVGEGT. J gave up 2 bases and V 4 bases, and 5 bases lay outside the gene matches. CDR3 nucleotide sequence: TGTGCCAGCAGTTCAATGACAGGGCCCTACGAGCAGTACTTC. It yields the protein CASSSMTGPYEQYF.

This clonotype was detected many times. The V and J genes are TRBV20-1 and TRBJ2-3, with D perhaps TRBD2 (6 bases). The V gene's germline CDR1 is DFQATT and CDR2 SNEGSKA (reference sequence). Trimming removed 6 bases from V and 5 bases from J, with 18 bases in between. The length of the CDR3 is 14 residues. CDR3 bases: TGCAGTGCAGATAGCGGACTGCGGGTAGATACGCAGTATTTT. Translating gives CSADSGLRVDTQYF.

This clonotype was counted ten times or more. The rearrangement joins TRBV30 to TRBJ1-2, with D possibly being TRBD1 (5 bases). The CDR3 runs 13 residues. Germline lookup yields CDR1 GTSNPN and CDR2 SVGIG (reference sequence). V dropped 5 bases and J dropped 3 bases, with 13 bases sitting between them. The CDR3 nucleotides read TGTGCCTGGGGGTCCGGGACGGACTATGGCTACACCTTC. This sequence encodes CAWGSGTDYGYTF. Variable domain in full (rest from reference TRBV30 and TRBJ1-2): SQTIHQWPATLVQPVGSPLSLECTVEGTSNPNLYWYRQAAGRGLQLLFYSVGIGQISSEVPQNLSASRPQDRQFILSSKKLLLSDSGFYLCAWGSGTDYGYTFGSGTRLTVV.

As for this clonotype: A single base is all that separates this from a far larger clone, so a read error is likely. The V call is TRBV20-1, the J call TRBJ2-1; 10 bases agree with TRBD2. The CDR3 loop spans 16 amino acids. Unmatched junction bases numbered 14, after V lost 2 bases and J lost 10 bases. Germline V CDR1 and CDR2: DFQATT, SNEGSKA (reference sequence). The DNA for the CDR3 is TGCAGTGCTAGACCAGGACTAGCGGTAAACTCCTACGAGCAGTTCTTC. It specifies CSARPGLAVNSYEQFF.

There are many counts of this clonotype. The chain links TRBV28 to TRBJ2-2, with D maybe TRBD1 (6 bases). Germline V gene lookup returns CDR1 MDHEN and CDR2 SYDVKM. The CDR3 totals 14 residues. V dropped 4 bases and J dropped 6 bases, with 12 bases sitting between them. CDR3 sequence (DNA): TGTGCCAGCAGTTCTCGACAGGTGTCCGGGGAGCTGTTTTTT. Translated, it gives CASSSRQVSGELFF.

This clonotype was counted ten times or more. This chain uses TRBV7-8 with TRBJ2-3; the D gene is possibly TRBD2 (5 bases). CDR1 and CDR2 from the germline V gene are SGHVS and FQNEAQ. This CDR3 is built from 13 residues. Trimming left V 0 bases short and J 6 bases short, with 7 bases between. In nucleotides, the CDR3 is TGTGCCAGCAGCTTAGCGTGGAGGGATACGCAGTATTTT. Translating it yields CASSLAWRDTQYF.

This clonotype has a count of ten or more. This chain joins TRBV6-2 or TRBV6-3 and TRBJ2-7, with D maybe TRBD2 (5 bases). The V gene's germline CDR1 is MNHEY and CDR2 SVGEGT. Trimming pared 0 bases from V and 5 bases from J, leaving 11 bases between. The CDR3 extends over 14 amino acids. The CDR3 DNA is TGTGCCAGCAGTTACTCGTACAAGAGGGACGAGCAGTACTTC. It encodes CASSYSYKRDEQYF.

This clonotype has ten or more counts. The V call is TRBV20-1, the J call TRBJ1-2, with D possibly matching TRBD1 (5 bases). V lost 5 bases, J lost 8 bases, and 18 bases lay in between. The CDR3 has 13 residues. In germline, CDR1 is DFQATT, CDR2 SNEGSKA (reference sequence). CDR3 region: CSARDSRRQGYTF. DNA for the CDR3: TGCAGTGCTCGGGACTCCAGAAGGCAAGGCTACACCTTC.

This clonotype has a handful of counts. The genes are TRBV28 and TRBJ2-5; 7 bases agree with TRBD2. The CDR3 consists of 15 residues. With 0 bases clipped from V and 5 bases from J, the junction kept 6 bases outside the gene matches. Looked up from germline, CDR1 is MDHEN and CDR2 is SYDVKM. CDR3 DNA: TGTGCCAGCAGTTTATGGGGGGGGAAATTCGAGACCCAGTACTTC. It is translated as CASSLWGGKFETQYF.

This clonotype has more than one count but fewer than ten. The chain joins TRBV27 to TRBJ2-7; unclear D gene. The V and J ends lost 4 bases and 2 bases respectively, with 12 bases between them. The CDR3 extends over 14 amino acids. Per germline, CDR1 MNHEY and CDR2 SMNVEV (reference sequence). DNA of the CDR3: TGTGCCAGCAGTTCTCGTCCAGGCCCCTACGAGCAGTACTTC. Protein sequence: CASSSRPGPYEQYF.

The rearrangement uses TRBV10-3 and TRBJ1-4; weak D call: TRBD1 (5 bases). The CDR3 is 16 residues long. In germline, CDR1 is ENHRY, CDR2 SYGVKD. Trimming left V 4 bases short and J 7 bases short, with 19 bases between. The chain's CDR3 is CAISAMGRESGEKLFF. In nucleotides, the CDR3 is TGTGCCATCAGTGCGATGGGGCGCGAATCGGGTGAAAAACTGTTTTTT.

This clonotype was recorded at least ten times. The genes are TRBV11-1 and TRBJ1-1; 12 bases agree with TRBD1. J was trimmed by 4 bases and V by 5 bases; bases with no gene match: 8. Germline lookup yields CDR1 SGHAT and CDR2 FQDESV (reference sequence). The CDR3 has 16 amino acids. For the CDR3, the DNA is TGTGCCAGCAGCGTGGGGACAGGGGGCTTCGGCACTGAAGCTTTCTTT. Protein sequence: CASSVGTGGFGTEAFF.

This clonotype was seen at least ten times. The chain recombines TRBV14 with TRBJ2-7; no definite D call. V lost 0 bases and J lost 5, with 17 bases in between. CDR1 SGHDN and CDR2 FVKESK come from the germline V gene. The CDR3 is made up of 16 amino acids. DNA of the CDR3: TGTGCCAGCAGCCAAGATTTGACAACCCCACCCAACGAGCAGTACTTC. Encoded protein: CASSQDLTTPPNEQYF.

This sequence joins TRBV20-1 and TRBJ2-1, with TRBD2 matching over 8 bases. V shed 1 base and J 5 bases; nucleotides not matched to a gene: 4. Per germline, CDR1 DFQATT and CDR2 SNEGSKA (reference sequence). This CDR3 comprises 14 residues. The CDR3 protein is CSARAGRADNEQFF. The CDR3, as DNA: TGCAGTGCTAGAGCCGGGAGGGCCGACAATGAGCAGTTCTTC.

Worth noting for this clonotype: A clone one base away is much larger, so this may be a read error. The chain links TRBV10-3 to TRBJ2-4, with D perhaps matching TRBD2 (5 bases). Germline values: CDR1 ENHRY, CDR2 SYGVKD. The CDR3 extends over 17 amino acids. CDR3 amino acids: CAISEIEGWGTKDIQYF. The CDR3 DNA reads TGTGCCATCAGTGAGATCGAGGGATGGGGAACCAAAGACATTCAGTACTTC.

Details on this clonotype: A single base is all that separates this from a far larger clone, so a read error is likely. V is TRBV12-3 or TRBV12-4 and J is TRBJ2-1, with TRBD2 matching over 9 bases. The length of the CDR3 is 15 residues. V lost 3 bases to trimming and J lost 10 bases; unmatched junction nucleotides: 10. CDR3 coding DNA: TGTGCCAGCAGTTTTGCCCTGACTAGCGGCACCGAGCAGTTCTTC. Translation: CASSFALTSGTEQFF.

This clonotype was recorded at least ten times. The gene calls are TRBV28 and TRBJ1-6; 8 bases map to TRBD1. Trimming took 8 bases from V and 8 from J; bases not matched to a gene: 2. The length of the CDR3 is 12 residues. Germline V gene data show CDR1 as MDHEN and CDR2 as SYDVKM. CDR3 loop: CASGTGDSPLHF. CDR3 bases: TGTGCCAGCGGGACAGGAGATTCACCCCTCCACTTT.

A few counts support this clonotype. V gene TRBV28 combines with J gene TRBJ2-2; TRBD2 matches 7 bases. The germline gives CDR1 MDHEN, CDR2 SYDVKM. The CDR3 has 13 amino acids. The CDR3 protein is CAASGANTGELFF. The CDR3 bases are TGTGCAGCTAGCGGAGCGAACACCGGGGAGCTGTTTTTT.

On this clonotype: A much larger clone sits a single nucleotide away, making a read error possible. The chain employs TRBV4-1 and TRBJ1-6; D call uncertain. V was clipped by 3 bases and J by 8 bases, with 14 bases between them. CDR3 length: 15 amino acids. CDR1 is MGHRA, CDR2 YSYEKL, per germline. CDR3 nucleotides: TGCGCCAGCAGCCAGCGGCATCTCGGGGATTCACCCCTCCACTTT. Residues: CASSQRHLGDSPLHF.

The genes are TRBV14 and TRBJ1-4; TRBD1 matches 8 bases. CDR3 length: 14 amino acids. CDR1 and CDR2 (germline): SGHDN, FVKESK. Unmatched junction bases numbered 10, after V lost 5 bases and J lost 11 bases. The CDR3 DNA sequence: TGTGCCAGCAGCGCAAGCGGACAGGGAAGGAAACTGTTTTTT. Translation gives CASSASGQGRKLFF.

This clonotype was detected ten times or more. The chain combines TRBV5-1 with TRBJ2-1; a weak D match, TRBD1 (6 bases). Trimming cost V 6 bases and J 8 bases, with 18 bases left between them. Germline CDR1 reads SGHRS; CDR2 reads YFSETQ. The CDR3 sequence is 14 residues long. The DNA for the CDR3 is TGCGCCAGCAAAACGTTGGACAGTTCGGATGAGCAGTTCTTC. This codes for CASKTLDSSDEQFF.

This clonotype was counted between two and nine times. The rearrangement joins TRBV6-2 or TRBV6-3 to TRBJ2-1; 8 nucleotides match TRBD1. This CDR3 comprises 15 residues. Germline CDR1 is MNHEY and CDR2 is SVGEGT. The V and J ends lost 2 bases and 6 bases, in that order; junction bases with no gene match: 6. The CDR3 here is CASSYGQGISNEQFF. In nucleotides, the CDR3 is TGTGCCAGCAGTTACGGACAGGGTATTAGCAATGAGCAGTTCTTC.

For this clonotype: This could be a read error, since a much larger clone is one nucleotide away. The chain uses TRBV6-9 and TRBJ2-3, with 7 bases matching TRBD2. The CDR3 is 18 amino acids. Germline V CDR1 and CDR2: MNHGY, SVAAGI. The CDR3 nucleotides are TGTGCCAGCAGTTACGTTGCGGGAGCGAGCTCTGGCACAGATACGCGGTATTTT. Protein: CASSYVAGASSGTDTRYF.